This T cell receptor beta chain came from a study of cytomegalovirus exposure and HLA in healthy donors. Study-level results: Most TCR sequences were rare, but some public TCRs occurred in many donors. TCR beta chains numbering about 160 were designated cytomegalovirus-associated.

The method was immunoSEQ multiplex PCR; TCRdb's version includes in-frame clones alone and lacks a portion of them. The sample has over 200,000 clones; 90% are singletons. Germline V gives CDR1 LGHNA, CDR2 YSLEER. The CDR3 is 17 residues long. Between the trimmed V and J ends, which lost 0 bases and 3 bases, there was a span of 14 bases. With respect to this clone: The antigen remains undetermined.

The V and J genes are TRBV4-3 and TRBJ2-2; a weak D match, TRBD2 (5 bases). The receptor's source is a woman aged 25-40 years in good health and CMV-seronegative. The sample taken for sequencing was PBMCs. The CDR3 DNA reads as TGCGCCAGCAGCCAAGATCTTCTAGCTGGTTACACCGGGGAGCTGTTTTTT. Residues: CASSQDLLAGYTGELFF.